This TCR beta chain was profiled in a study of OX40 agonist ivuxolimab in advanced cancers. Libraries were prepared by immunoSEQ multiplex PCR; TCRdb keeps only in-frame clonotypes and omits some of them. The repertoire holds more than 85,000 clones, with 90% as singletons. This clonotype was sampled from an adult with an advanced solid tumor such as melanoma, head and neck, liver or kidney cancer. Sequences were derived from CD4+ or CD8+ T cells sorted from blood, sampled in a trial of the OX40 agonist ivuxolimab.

As DNA, the CDR3 is TGTGCCAGCTCCCCGGTTCGCAATCAGCCCCAGCATTTT. Residues: CASSPVRNQPQHF. The chain links TRBV6-5 to TRBJ1-5; D uncertain. Germline CDR1 and CDR2: MNHEY and SVGAGI. Trimming took 8 bases from V and 2 from J, leaving 10 bases between them. The CDR3 runs to 13 residues.